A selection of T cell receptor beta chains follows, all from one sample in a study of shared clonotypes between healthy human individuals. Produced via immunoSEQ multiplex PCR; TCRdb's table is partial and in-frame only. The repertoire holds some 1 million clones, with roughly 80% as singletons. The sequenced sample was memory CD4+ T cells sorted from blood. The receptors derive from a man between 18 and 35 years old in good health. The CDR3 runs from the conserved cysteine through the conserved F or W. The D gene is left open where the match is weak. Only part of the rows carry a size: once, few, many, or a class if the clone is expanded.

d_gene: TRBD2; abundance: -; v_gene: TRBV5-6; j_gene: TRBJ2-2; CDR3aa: CASSLGWLAGTTGELFF; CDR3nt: TGTGCCAGCAGCTTGGGTTGGCTAGCGGGCACTACCGGGGAGCTGTTTTTT
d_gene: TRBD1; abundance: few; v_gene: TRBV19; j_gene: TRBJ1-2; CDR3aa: CASSNVAGGYGYTF; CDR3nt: TGTGCCAGTAGTAACGTAGCAGGGGGTTATGGCTACACCTTC
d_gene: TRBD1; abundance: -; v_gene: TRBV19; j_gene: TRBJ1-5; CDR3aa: CASSRDRNQPQHF; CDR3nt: TGTGCCAGTAGTCGGGACAGAAATCAGCCCCAGCATTTT
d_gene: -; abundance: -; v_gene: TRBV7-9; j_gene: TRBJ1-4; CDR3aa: CASSLGQNDNEKLFF; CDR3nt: TGTGCCAGCAGCTTAGGACAGAACGATAATGAAAAACTGTTTTTT
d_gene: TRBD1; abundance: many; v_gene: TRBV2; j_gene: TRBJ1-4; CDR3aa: CASSGQGAFEKLFF; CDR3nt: TGTGCCAGCAGTGGACAGGGGGCCTTTGAAAAACTGTTTTTT
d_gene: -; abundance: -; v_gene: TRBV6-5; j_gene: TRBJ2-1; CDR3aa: CASSPLNNEQFF; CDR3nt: TGTGCCAGCAGTCCTCTCAACAATGAGCAGTTCTTC
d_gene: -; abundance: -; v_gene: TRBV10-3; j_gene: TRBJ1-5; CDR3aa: CAISEGYSNQPQHF; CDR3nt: TGTGCCATCAGTGAGGGGTATAGCAATCAGCCCCAGCATTTT
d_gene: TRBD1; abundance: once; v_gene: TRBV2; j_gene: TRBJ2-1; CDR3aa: CATRGQGNEQFF; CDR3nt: TGTGCCACCAGGGGACAGGGCAATGAGCAGTTCTTC
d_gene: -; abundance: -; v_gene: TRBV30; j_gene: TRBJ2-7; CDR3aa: CAWSSTPGQYEQYF; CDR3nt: TGTGCCTGGAGTTCCACCCCTGGACAGTACGAGCAGTACTTC
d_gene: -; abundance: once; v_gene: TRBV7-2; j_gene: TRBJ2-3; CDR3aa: CASKKVSDTQYF; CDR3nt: TGTGCCAGCAAGAAGGTTTCAGATACGCAGTATTTT
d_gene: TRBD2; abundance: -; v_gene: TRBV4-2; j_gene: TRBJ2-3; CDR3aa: CASSQRQAGGVEDTQYF; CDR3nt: TGTGCCAGCAGCCAAAGGCAAGCGGGGGGGGTTGAAGATACGCAGTATTTT
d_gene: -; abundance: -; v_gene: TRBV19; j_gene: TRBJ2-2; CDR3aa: CASSMAARGTNTGELFF; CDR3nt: TGTGCCAGTAGTATGGCTGCCAGAGGGACGAACACCGGGGAGCTGTTTTTT
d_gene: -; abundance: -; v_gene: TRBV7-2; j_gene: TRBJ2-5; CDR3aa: CASSLARVDGTQYF; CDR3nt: TGTGCCAGCAGCTTAGCGCGGGTAGACGGGACCCAGTACTTC
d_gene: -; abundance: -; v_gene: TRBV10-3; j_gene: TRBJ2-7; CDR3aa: CAISESEYEQYF; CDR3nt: TGTGCCATCAGTGAGTCCGAGTACGAGCAGTACTTC
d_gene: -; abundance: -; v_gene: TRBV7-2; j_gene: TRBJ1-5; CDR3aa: CASSTRLSQPQHF; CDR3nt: TGTGCCAGCAGCACTCGACTTTCGCAGCCCCAGCATTTT
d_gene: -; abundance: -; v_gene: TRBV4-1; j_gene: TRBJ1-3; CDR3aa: CASSQDLTPGGSGNTIYF; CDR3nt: TGCGCCAGCAGCCAAGATTTGACACCCGGGGGCTCTGGAAACACCATATATTTT
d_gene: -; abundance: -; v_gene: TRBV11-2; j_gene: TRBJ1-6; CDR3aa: CASSPGTVFGSPLHF; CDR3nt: TGTGCCAGCAGCCCGGGTACGGTTTTTGGCTCACCCCTCCACTTT
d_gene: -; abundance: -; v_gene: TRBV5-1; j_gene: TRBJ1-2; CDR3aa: CASSADNAIFYGYTF; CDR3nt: TGCGCCAGCAGCGCCGACAACGCAATCTTCTATGGCTACACCTTC
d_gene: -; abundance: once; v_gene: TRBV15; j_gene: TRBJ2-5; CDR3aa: CATSTPGEETQYF; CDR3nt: TGTGCCACCAGCACGCCAGGGGAGGAGACCCAGTACTTC
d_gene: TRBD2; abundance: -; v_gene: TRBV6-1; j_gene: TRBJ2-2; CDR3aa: CASRPTGRDTGELFF; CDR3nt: TGTGCCAGCAGACCCACGGGGAGGGACACCGGGGAGCTGTTTTTT
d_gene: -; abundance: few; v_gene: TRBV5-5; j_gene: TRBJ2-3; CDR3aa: CASSLPWADTQYF; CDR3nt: TGTGCCAGCAGCTTGCCTTGGGCGGATACGCAGTATTTT
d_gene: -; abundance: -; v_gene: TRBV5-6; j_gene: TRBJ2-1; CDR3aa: CASSGWSIYNEQFF; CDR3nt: TGTGCCAGCAGCGGGTGGAGCATCTACAATGAGCAGTTCTTC
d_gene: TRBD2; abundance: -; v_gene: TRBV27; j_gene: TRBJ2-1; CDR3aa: CASKRGFGGGSSYNEQFF; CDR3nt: TGTGCCAGTAAAAGAGGGTTCGGCGGGGGAAGCTCCTACAATGAGCAGTTCTTC
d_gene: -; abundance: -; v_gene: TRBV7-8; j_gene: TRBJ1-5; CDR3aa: CASSFGDQPQHF; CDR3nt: TGTGCCAGCAGCTTCGGCGATCAGCCCCAGCATTTT
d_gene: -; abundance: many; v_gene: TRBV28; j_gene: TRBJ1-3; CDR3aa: CASSSLSTHSGNTIYF; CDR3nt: TGTGCCAGCAGTTCCTTGTCGACACACTCTGGAAACACCATATATTTT
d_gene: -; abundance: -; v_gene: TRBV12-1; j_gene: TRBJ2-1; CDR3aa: CASNPAGAPYNEQFF; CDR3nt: TGTGCCAGCAACCCAGCGGGGGCTCCCTACAATGAGCAGTTCTTC
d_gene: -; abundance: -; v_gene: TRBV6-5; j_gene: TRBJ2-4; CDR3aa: CASSSGTVAKNIQYF; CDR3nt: TGTGCCAGCAGTTCAGGGACGGTAGCCAAAAACATTCAGTACTTC
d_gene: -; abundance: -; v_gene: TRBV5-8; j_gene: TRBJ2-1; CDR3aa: CASSLYTYNEQFF; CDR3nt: TGTGCCAGCAGCTTGTACACCTACAATGAGCAGTTCTTC
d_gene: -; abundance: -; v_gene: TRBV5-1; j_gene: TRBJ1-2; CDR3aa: CASSLEAGNSYTF; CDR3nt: TGCGCCAGCAGCTTGGAGGCCGGAAATAGTTACACCTTC
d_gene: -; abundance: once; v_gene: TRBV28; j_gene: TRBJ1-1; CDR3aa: CASSFDTGRGTEAFF; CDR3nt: TGTGCCAGCAGTTTTGACACCGGCAGGGGAACTGAAGCTTTCTTT